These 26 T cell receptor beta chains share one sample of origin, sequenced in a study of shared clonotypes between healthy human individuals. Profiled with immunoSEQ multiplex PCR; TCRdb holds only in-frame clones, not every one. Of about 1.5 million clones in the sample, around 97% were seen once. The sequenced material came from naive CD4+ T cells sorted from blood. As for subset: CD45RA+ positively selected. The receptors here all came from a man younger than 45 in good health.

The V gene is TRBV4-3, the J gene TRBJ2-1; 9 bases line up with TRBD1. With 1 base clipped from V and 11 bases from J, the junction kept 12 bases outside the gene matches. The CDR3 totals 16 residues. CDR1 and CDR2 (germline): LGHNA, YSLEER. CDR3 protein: CASSQAGTGMLIKQFF. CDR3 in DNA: TGCGCCAGCAGCCAAGCTGGGACAGGGATGTTGATTAAGCAGTTCTTC.

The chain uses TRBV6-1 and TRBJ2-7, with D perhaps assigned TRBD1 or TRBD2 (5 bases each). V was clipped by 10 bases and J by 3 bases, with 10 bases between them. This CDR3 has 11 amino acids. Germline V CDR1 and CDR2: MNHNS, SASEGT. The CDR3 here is CATGRVYEQYF. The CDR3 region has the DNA TGTGCCACGGGACGGGTCTACGAGCAGTACTTC.

In nucleotides, the CDR3 is TGTGCCAGCAGAAAGTCAGGGAATACAGATACGCAGTATTTT. Protein: CASRKSGNTDTQYF. J is TRBJ2-3 and V is TRBV28, with a weak D call TRBD1 (5 bases). V was shortened by 6 bases and J by 3 bases, with 13 bases between the two germline ends. The germline gives CDR1 MDHEN, CDR2 SYDVKM. The CDR3 spans 14 residues. Full variable domain (outside the CDR3, taken from reference TRBV28 and TRBJ2-3): DVKVTQSSRYLVKRTGEKVFLECVQDMDHENMFWYRQDPGLGLRLIYFSYDVKMKEKGDIPEGYSVSREKKERFSLILESASTNQTSMYLCASRKSGNTDTQYFGPGTRLTVL.

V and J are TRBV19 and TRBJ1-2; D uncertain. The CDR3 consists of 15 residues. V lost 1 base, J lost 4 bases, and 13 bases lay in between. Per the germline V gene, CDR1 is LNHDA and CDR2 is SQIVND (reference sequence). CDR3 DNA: TGTGCCAGTAGTATAGCCCCGGGTAGTGGCTATGGCTACACCTTC. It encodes CASSIAPGSGYGYTF.

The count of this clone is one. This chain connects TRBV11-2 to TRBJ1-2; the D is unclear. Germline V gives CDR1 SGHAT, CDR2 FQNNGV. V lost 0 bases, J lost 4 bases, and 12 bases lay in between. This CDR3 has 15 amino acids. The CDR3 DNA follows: TGTGCCAGCAGCTTAGATCTGCGGGAGGCCTATGGCTACACCTTC. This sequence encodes CASSLDLREAYGYTF.

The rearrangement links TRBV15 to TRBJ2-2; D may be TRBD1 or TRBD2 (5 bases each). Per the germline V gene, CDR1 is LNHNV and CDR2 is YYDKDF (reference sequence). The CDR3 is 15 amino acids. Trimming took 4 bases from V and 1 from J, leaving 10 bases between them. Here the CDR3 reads CATSTGTVNTGELFF. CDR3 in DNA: TGTGCCACCAGCACAGGGACGGTGAACACCGGGGAGCTGTTTTTT.

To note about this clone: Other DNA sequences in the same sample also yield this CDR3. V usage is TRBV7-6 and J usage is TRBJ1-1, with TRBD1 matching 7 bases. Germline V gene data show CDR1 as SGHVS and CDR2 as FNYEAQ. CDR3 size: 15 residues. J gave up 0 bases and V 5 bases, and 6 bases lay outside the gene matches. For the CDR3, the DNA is TGTGCCAGCAGCCCGAGGACAGGAATGAACACTGAAGCTTTCTTT. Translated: CASSPRTGMNTEAFF.

The CDR3 DNA reads TGTGCCAGTGGACCCGGGGGAGACAATCAGCCCCAGCATTTT. The encoded protein is CASGPGGDNQPQHF. The rearrangement joins TRBV9 to TRBJ1-5, with D tentatively TRBD1 (5 bases). Trimming left V 8 bases short and J 3 bases short, with 15 bases between. Per the germline V gene, CDR1 is SGDLS and CDR2 is YYNGEE. The CDR3 is 14 residues long.

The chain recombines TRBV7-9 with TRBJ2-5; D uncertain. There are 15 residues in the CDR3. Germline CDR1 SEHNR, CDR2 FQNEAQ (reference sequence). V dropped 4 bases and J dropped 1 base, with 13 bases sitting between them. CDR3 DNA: TGTGCCAGCAGCTCAGGCTTGCCATCCCAAGAGACCCAGTACTTC. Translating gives CASSSGLPSQETQYF.

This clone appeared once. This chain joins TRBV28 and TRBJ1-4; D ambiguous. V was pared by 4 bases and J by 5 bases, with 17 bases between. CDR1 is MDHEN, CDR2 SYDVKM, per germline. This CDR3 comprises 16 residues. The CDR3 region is CASSYDPPGPNEKLFF. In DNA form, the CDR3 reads TGTGCCAGCAGTTATGACCCCCCCGGCCCCAATGAAAAACTGTTTTTT.

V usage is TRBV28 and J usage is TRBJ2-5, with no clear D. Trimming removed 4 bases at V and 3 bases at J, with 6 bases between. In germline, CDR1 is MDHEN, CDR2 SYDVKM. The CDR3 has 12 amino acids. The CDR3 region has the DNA TGTGCCAGCAGTTCGGCAGAAGAGACCCAGTACTTC. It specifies CASSSAEETQYF.

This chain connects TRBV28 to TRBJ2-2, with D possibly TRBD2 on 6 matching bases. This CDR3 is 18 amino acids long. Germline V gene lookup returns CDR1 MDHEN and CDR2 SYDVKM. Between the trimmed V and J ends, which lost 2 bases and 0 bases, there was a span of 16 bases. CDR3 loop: CASSLIRRGPTNTGELFF. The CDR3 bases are TGTGCCAGCAGTTTAATTCGGAGGGGACCTACGAACACCGGGGAGCTGTTTTTT.

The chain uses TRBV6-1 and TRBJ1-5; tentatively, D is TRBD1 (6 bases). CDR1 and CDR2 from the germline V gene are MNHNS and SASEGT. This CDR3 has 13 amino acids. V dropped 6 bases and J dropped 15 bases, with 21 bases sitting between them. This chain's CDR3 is CASSNREPGERHF. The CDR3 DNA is TGTGCCAGCAGCAACAGGGAGCCAGGCGAACGGCATTTT.

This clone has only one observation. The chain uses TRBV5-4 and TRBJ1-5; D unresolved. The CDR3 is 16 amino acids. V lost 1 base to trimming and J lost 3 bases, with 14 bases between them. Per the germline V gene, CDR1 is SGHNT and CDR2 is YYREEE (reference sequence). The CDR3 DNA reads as TGTGCCAGCAGCTTGATTGAAGGGCCTACCAATCAGCCCCAGCATTTT. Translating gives CASSLIEGPTNQPQHF.

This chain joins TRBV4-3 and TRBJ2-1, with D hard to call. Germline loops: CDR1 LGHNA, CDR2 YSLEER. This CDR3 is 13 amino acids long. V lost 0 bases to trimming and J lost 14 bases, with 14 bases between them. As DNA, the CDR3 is TGCGCCAGCAGCCAAGAAGTGGCCAAATCGGAGTTCTTC. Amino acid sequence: CASSQEVAKSEFF.

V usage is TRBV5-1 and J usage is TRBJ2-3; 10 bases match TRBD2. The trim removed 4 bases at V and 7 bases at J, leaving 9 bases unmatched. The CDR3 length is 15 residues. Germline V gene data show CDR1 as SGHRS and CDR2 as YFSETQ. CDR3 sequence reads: CASSGGTSEGYTQYF. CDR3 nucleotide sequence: TGCGCCAGCAGCGGGGGGACTAGCGAAGGGTATACGCAGTATTTT.

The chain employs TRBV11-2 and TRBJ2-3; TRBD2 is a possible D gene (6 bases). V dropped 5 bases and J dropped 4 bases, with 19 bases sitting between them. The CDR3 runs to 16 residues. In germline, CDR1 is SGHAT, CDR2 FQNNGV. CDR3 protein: CASSDRWLEGPDTQYF. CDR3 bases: TGTGCCAGCAGCGATCGGTGGTTGGAGGGCCCAGATACGCAGTATTTT.

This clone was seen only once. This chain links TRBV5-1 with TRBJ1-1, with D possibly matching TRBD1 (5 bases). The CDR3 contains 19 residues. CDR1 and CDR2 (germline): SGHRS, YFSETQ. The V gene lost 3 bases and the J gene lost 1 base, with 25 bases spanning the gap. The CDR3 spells CASSSNRYNENRRNTEAFF. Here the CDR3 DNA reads TGCGCCAGCAGCTCGAACCGATACAATGAAAACAGGCGGAACACTGAAGCTTTCTTT.

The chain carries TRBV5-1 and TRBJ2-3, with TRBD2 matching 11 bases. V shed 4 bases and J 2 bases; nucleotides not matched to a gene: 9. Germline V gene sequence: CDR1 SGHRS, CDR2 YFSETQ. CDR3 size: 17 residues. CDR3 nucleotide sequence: TGCGCCAGCAGCCGCAGAGGGACTAGCGGATTCACAGATACGCAGTATTTT. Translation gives CASSRRGTSGFTDTQYF.

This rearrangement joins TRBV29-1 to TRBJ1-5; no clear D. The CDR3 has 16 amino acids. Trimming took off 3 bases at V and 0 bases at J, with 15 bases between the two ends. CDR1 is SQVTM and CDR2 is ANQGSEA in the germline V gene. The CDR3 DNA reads TGCAGCGTTGATAAGGCGGTCAGATATAGCAATCAGCCCCAGCATTTT. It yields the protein CSVDKAVRYSNQPQHF.

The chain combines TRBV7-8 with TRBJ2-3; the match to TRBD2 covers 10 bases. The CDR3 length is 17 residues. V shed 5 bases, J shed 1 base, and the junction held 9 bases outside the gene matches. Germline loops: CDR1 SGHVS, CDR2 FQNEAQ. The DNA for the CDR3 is TGTGCCAGCAGCCCAAAGAGGACTAGCGGCCGCACAGATACGCAGTATTTT. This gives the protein CASSPKRTSGRTDTQYF.

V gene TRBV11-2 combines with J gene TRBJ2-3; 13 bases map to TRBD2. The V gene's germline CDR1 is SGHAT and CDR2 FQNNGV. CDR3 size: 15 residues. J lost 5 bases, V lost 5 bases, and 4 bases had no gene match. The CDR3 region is CASSIRTSGRDTQYF. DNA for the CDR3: TGTGCCAGCAGCATACGGACTAGCGGGAGAGATACGCAGTATTTT.

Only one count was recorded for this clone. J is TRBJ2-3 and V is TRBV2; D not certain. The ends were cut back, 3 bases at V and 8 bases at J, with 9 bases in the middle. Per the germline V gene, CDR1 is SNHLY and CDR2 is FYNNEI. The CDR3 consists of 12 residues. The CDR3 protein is CASSDRVRTQYF. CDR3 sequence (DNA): TGTGCCAGCAGTGATCGCGTGCGTACGCAGTATTTT.

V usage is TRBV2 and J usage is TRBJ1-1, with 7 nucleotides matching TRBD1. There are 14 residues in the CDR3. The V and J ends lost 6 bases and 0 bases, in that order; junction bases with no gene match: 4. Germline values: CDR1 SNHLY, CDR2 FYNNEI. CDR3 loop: CASRLQGLNTEAFF. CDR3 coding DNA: TGTGCCAGCAGGCTACAGGGGTTGAACACTGAAGCTTTCTTT.

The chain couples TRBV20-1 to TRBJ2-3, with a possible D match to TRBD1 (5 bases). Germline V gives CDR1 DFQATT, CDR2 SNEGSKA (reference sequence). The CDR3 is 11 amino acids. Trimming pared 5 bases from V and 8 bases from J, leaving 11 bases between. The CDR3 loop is CSALQGLTQYF. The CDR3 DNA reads TGCAGTGCTTTGCAGGGCCTTACGCAGTATTTT.

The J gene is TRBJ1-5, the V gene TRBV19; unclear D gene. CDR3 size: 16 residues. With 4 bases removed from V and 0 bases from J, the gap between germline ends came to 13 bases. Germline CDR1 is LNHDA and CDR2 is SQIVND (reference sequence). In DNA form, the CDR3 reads TGTGCCAGTAGTAAGGGAGACGGCTATAGCAATCAGCCCCAGCATTTT. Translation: CASSKGDGYSNQPQHF.